These 3 T cell receptor beta chains share one sample of origin, sequenced in a study of T cells expressing NK-cell markers. TCRdb reprocessed the 5' RACE reads and reports one entry per CDR3 protein, with no DNA. The repertoire shows around 180,000 distinct CDR3 sequences; the top ten hold 20%. Input material: blood T cells: a sorted CD56 or NKG2C T cell subset, CD4+ or CD8+ T cells, or bulk PBMC T cells (not recorded which). The receptor source for this set is a man aged 18-75 years in good health.

The V call is TRBV3-1, the J call TRBJ2-5; TCRdb's D call of TRBD1 is untestable without DNA. From germline, CDR1 is LGHDT and CDR2 YNNKEL (reference sequence). The CDR3 is 12 amino acids. CDR3 in amino acids: CASGTLQETQYF.

This chain uses TRBV7-9 with TRBJ2-5; TCRdb selects TRBD1, and the lack of DNA leaves this call unchecked. The CDR3 has 14 residues. Germline V gives CDR1 SEHNR, CDR2 FQNEAQ (reference sequence). The CDR3 reads CASRSDRGLETQYF.

The V gene is TRBV19, the J gene TRBJ2-7; the D gene TCRdb calls, TRBD1, cannot be checked with no DNA. This CDR3 is built from 16 residues. Germline V gene data show CDR1 as LNHDA and CDR2 as SQIVND (reference sequence). The CDR3 reads CASSQGQGESSYEQYF. Full variable domain (remainder filled in from reference TRBV19 and TRBJ2-7): DGGITQSPKYLFRKEGQNVTLSCEQNLNHDAMYWYRQDPGQGLRLIYYSQIVNDFQKGDIAEGYSVSREKKESFPLTVTSAQKNPTAFYLCASSQGQGESSYEQYFGPGTRLTVT.